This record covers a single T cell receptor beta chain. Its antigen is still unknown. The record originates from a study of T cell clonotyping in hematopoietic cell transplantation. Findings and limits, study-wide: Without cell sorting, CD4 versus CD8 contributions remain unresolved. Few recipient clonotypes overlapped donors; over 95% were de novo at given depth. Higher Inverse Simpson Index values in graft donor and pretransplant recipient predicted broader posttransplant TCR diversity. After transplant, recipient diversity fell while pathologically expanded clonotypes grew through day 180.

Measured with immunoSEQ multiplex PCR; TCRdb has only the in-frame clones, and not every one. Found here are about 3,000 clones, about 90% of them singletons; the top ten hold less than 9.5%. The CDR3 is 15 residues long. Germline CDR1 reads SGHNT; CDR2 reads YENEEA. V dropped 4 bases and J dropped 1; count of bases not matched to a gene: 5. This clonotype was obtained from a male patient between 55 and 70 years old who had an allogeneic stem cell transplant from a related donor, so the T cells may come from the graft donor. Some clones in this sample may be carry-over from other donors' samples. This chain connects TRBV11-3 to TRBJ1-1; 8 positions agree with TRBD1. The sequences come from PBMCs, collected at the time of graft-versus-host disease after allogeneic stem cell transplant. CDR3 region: CASSSPGTGNTEAFF. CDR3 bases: TGTGCCAGCAGCTCCCCTGGGACAGGGAACACTGAAGCTTTCTTT.